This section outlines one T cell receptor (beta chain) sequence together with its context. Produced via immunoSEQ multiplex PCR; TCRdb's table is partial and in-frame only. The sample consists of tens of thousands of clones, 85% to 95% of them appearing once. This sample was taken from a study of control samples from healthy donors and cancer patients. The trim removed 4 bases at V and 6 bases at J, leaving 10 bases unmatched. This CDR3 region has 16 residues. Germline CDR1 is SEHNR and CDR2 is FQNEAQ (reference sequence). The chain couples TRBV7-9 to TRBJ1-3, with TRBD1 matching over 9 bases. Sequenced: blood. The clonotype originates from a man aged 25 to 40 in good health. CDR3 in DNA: TGTGCCAGCAGCTCAGCCTGGACAGGGGTGGAAAACACCATATATTTT. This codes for CASSSAWTGVENTIYF. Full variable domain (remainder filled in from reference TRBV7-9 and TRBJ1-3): DTGVSQNPRHKITKRGQNVTFRCDPISEHNRLYWYRQTLGQGPEFLTYFQNEAQLEKSRLLSDRFSAERPKGSFSTLEIQRTEQGDSAMYLCASSSAWTGVENTIYFGEGSWLTVV.